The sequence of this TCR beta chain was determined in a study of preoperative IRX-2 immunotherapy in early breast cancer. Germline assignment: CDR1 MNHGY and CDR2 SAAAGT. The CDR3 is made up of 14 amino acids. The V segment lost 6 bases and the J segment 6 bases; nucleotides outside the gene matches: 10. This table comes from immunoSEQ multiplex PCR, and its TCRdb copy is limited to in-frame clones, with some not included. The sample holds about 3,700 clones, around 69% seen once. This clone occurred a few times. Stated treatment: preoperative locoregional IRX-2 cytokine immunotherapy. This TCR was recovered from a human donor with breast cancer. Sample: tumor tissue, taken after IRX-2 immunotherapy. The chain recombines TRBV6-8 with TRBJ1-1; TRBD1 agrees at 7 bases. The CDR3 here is CASSVGQALPEAFF. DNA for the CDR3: TGTGCCAGCAGCGTCGGACAGGCTCTCCCTGAAGCTTTCTTT.